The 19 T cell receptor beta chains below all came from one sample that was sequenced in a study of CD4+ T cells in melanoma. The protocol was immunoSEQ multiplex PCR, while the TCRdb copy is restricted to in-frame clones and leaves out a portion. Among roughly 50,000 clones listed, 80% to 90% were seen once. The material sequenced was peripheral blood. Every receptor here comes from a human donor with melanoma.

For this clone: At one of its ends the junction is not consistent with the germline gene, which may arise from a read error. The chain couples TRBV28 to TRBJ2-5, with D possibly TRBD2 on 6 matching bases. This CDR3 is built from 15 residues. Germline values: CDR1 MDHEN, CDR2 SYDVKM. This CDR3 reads CASRLAEGNQETQYF. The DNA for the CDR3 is TGTGCCAGCCGTTTAGCGGAGGGAAACCAAGAGACCCAGTACTTC.

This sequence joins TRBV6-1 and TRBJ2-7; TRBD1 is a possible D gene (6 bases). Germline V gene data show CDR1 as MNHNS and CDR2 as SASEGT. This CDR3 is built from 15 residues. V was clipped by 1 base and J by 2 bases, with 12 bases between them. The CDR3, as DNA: TGTGCCAGCAGTGAAGAACACAGGGTTGCCTACGAGCAGTACTTC. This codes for CASSEEHRVAYEQYF.

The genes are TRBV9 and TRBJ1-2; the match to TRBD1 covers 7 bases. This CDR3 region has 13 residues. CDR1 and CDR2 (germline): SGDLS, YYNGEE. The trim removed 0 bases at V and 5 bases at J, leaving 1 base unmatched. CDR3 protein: CASSVEQGYGYTF. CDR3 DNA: TGTGCCAGCAGCGTAGAACAGGGGTATGGCTACACCTTC.

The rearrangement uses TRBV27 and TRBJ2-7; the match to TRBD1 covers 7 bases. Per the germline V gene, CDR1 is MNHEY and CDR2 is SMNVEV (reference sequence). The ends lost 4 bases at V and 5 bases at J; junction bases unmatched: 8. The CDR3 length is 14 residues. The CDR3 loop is CASSSPTGYNEQYF. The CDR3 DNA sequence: TGTGCCAGCAGTTCCCCGACAGGGTATAACGAGCAGTACTTC.

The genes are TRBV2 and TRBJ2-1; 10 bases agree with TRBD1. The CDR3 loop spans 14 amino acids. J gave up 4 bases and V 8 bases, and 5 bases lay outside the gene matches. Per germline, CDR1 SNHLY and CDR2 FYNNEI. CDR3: CASPGTGAYNEQFF. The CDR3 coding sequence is TGTGCCAGCCCAGGGACAGGGGCGTACAATGAGCAGTTCTTC.

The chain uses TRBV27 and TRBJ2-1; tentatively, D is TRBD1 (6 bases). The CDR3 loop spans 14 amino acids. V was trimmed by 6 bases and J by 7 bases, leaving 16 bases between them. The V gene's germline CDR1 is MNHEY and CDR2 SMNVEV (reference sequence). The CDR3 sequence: CASSPVGGRNEQFF. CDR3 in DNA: TGTGCCAGCAGCCCTGTTGGGGGCAGGAATGAGCAGTTCTTC.

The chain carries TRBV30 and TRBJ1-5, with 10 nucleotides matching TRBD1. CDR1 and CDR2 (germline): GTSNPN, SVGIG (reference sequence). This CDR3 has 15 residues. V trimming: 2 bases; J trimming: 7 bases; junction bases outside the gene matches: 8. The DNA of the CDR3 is TGTGCCTGGAGTCGACCGGGACAGGGGAACCAGCCCCAGCATTTT. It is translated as CAWSRPGQGNQPQHF.

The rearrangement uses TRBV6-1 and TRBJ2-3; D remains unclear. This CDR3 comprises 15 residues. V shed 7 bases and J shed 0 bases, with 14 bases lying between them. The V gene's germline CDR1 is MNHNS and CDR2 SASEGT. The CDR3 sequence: CASTTDPHSTDTQYF. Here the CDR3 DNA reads TGTGCCAGCACCACAGACCCCCATAGCACAGATACGCAGTATTTT.

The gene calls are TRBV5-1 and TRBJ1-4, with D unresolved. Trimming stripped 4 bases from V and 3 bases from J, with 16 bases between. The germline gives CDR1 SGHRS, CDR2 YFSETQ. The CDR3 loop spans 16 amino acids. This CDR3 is CASSPKDESANEKLFF. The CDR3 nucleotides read TGCGCCAGCAGCCCCAAGGACGAATCGGCTAATGAAAAACTGTTTTTT. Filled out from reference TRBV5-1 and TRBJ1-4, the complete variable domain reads KAGVTQTPRYLIKTRGQQVTLSCSPISGHRSVSWYQQTPGQGLQFLFEYFSETQRNKGNFPGRFSGRQFSNSRSEMNVSTLELGDSALYLCASSPKDESANEKLFFGSGTQLSVL.

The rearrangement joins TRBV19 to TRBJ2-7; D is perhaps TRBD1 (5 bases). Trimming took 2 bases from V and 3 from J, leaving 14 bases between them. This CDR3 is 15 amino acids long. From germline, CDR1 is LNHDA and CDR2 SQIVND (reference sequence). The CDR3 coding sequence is TGTGCCAGTAGTATACCCGACAGAGCCGACTACGAGCAGTACTTC. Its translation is CASSIPDRADYEQYF.

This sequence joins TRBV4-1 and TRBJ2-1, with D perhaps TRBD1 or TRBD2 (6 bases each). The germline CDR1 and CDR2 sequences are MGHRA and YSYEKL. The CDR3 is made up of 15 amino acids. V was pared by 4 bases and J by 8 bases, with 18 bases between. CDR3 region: CASSPGAGDFYEQFF. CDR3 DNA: TGCGCCAGCAGCCCGGGGGCAGGGGATTTCTATGAGCAGTTCTTC.

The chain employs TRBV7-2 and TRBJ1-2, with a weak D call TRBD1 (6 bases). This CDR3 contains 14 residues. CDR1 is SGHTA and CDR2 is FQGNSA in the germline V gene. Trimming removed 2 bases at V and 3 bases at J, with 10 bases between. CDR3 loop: CASSLNRVDYGYTF. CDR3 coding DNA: TGTGCCAGCAGCTTAAACAGGGTGGACTATGGCTACACCTTC. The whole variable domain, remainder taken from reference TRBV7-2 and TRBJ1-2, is GAGVSQSPSNKVTEKGKDVELRCDPISGHTALYWYRQSLGQGLEFLIYFQGNSAPDKSGLPSDRFSAERTGGSVSTLTIQRTQQEDSAVYLCASSLNRVDYGYTFGSGTRLTVV.

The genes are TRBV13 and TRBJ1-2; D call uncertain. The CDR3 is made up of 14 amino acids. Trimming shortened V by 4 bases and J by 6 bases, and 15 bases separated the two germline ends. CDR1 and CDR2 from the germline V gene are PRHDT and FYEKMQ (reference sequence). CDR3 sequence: CASSSDPAENGYTF. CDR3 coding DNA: TGTGCCAGCAGCTCGGACCCCGCTGAGAATGGCTACACCTTC.

The CDR3 protein is CASSSQGREHYGYTF. DNA for the CDR3: TGTGCCAGCAGCTCACAGGGGAGGGAGCACTATGGCTACACCTTC. V is TRBV27 and J is TRBJ1-2; 7 bases map to TRBD1. The J segment lost 3 bases and the V segment lost 6 bases, leaving 10 bases of the junction unmatched. The V gene's germline CDR1 is MNHEY and CDR2 SMNVEV (reference sequence). This CDR3 spans 15 amino acids.

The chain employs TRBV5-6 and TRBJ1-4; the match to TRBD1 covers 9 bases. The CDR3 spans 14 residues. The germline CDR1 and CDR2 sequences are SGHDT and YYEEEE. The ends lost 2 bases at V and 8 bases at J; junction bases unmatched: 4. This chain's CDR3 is CASSFGTGWEKLFF. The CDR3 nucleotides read TGTGCCAGCAGCTTTGGGACAGGGTGGGAAAAACTGTTTTTT. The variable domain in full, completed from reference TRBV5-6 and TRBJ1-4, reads DAGVTQSPTHLIKTRGQQVTLRCSPKSGHDTVSWYQQALGQGPQFIFQYYEEEERQRGNFPDRFSGHQFPNYSSELNVNALLLGDSALYLCASSFGTGWEKLFFGSGTQLSVL.

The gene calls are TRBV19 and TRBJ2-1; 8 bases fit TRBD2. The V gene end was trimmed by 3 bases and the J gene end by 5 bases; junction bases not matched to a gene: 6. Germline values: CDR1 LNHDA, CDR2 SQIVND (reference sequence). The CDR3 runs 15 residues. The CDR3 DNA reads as TGTGCCAGTAGTATTACTAGCGGTCCTCACAATGAGCAGTTCTTC. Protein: CASSITSGPHNEQFF. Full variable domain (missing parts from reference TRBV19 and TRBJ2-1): DGGITQSPKYLFRKEGQNVTLSCEQNLNHDAMYWYRQDPGQGLRLIYYSQIVNDFQKGDIAEGYSVSREKKESFPLTVTSAQKNPTAFYLCASSITSGPHNEQFFGPGTRLTVL.

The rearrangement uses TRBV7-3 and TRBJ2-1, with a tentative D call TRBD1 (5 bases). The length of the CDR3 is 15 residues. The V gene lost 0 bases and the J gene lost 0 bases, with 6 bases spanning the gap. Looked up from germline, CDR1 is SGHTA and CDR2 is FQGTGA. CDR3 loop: CASSLTTDSYNEQFF. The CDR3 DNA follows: TGTGCCAGCAGCTTAACGACAGACTCCTACAATGAGCAGTTCTTC.

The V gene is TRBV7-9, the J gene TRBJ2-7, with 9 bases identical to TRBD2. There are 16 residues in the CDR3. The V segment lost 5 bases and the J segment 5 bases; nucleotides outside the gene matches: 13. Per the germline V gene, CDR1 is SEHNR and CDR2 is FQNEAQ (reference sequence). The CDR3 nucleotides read TGTGCCAGCAGCCCCCTCCTAGCGGGGTCGGTAGACGAGCAGTACTTC. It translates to CASSPLLAGSVDEQYF.

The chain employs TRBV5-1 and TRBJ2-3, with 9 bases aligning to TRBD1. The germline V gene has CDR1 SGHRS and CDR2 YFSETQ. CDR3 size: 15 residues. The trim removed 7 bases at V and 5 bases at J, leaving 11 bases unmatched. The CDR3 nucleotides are TGCGCCAGCCGCCGCGAGACAGGGGGGCAAGATACGCAGTATTTT. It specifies CASRRETGGQDTQYF.